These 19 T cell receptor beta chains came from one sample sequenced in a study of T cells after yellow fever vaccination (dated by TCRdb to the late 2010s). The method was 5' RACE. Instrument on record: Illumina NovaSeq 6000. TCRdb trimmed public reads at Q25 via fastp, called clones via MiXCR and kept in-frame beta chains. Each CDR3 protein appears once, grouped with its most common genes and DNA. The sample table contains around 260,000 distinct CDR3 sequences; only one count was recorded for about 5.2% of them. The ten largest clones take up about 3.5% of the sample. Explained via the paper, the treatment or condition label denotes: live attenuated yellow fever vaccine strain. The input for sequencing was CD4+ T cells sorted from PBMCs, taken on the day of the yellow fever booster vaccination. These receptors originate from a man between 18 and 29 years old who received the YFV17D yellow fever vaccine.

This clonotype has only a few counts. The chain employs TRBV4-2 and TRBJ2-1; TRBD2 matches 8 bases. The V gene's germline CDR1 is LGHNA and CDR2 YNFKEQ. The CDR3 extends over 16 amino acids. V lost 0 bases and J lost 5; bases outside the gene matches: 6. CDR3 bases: TGTGCCAGCAGCCAAGACCGGGGGGGCCTTGACAATGAGCAGTTCTTC. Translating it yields CASSQDRGGLDNEQFF.

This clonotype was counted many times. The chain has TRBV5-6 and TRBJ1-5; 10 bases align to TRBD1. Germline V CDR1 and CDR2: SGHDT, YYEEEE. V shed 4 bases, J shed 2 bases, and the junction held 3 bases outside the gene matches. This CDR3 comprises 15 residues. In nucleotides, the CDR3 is TGTGCCAGCAGCGTGACAGGGGGCGGCAATCAGCCCCAGCATTTT. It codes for CASSVTGGGNQPQHF.

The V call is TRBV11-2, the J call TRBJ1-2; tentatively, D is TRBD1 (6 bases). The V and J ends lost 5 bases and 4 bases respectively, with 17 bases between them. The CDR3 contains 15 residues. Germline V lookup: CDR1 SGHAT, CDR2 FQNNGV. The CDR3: CASSKIYRVSYGYTF. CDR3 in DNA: TGTGCCAGCAGCAAGATCTACAGGGTTAGCTATGGCTACACCTTC.

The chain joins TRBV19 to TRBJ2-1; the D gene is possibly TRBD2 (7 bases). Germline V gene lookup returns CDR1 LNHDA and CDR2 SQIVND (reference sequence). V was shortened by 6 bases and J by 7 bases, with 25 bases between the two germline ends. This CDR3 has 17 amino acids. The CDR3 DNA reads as TGTGCCAGTAGCCCACTTAAGGGGGGGGGAAGTCGGAATGAGCAGTTCTTC. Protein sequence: CASSPLKGGGSRNEQFF.

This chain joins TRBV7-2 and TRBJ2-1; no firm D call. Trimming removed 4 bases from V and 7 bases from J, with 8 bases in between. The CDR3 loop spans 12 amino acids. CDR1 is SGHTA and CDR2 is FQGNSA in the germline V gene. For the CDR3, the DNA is TGTGCCAGCAGCTCTGCTAAGAATGAGCAGTTCTTC. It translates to CASSSAKNEQFF.

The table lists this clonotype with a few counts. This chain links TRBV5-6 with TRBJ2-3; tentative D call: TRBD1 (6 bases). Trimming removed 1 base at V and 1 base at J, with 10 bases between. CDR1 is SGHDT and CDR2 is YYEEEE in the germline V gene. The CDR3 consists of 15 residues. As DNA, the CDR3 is TGTGCCAGCAGCTTGTTGGACAGACGCACAGATACGCAGTATTTT. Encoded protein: CASSLLDRRTDTQYF.

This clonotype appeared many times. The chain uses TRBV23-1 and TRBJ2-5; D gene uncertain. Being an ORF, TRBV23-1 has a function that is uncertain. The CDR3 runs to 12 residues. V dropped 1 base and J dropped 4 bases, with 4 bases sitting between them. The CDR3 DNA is TGCGCCAGCAGTCAATATCCAGAGACCCAGTACTTC. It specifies CASSQYPETQYF.

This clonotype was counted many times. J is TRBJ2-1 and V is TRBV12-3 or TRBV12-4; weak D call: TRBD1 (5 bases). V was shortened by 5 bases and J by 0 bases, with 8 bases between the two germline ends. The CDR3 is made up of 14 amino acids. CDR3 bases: TGTGCCAGCAGTGTAGGGGTCTCCTACAATGAGCAGTTCTTC. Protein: CASSVGVSYNEQFF.

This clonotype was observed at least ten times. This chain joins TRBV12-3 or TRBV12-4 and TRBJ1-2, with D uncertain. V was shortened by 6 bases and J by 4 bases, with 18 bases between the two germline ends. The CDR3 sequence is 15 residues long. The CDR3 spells CASSRGAYGFYGYTF. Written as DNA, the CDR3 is TGTGCCAGCAGCCGTGGCGCCTATGGTTTCTATGGCTACACCTTC.

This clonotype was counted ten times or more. The CDR3 sequence: CASSQWTGHTGELFF. The CDR3 bases are TGCGCCAGCAGCCAATGGACAGGGCACACCGGGGAGCTGTTTTTT. The rearrangement uses TRBV4-1 and TRBJ2-2; 8 bases fit TRBD1. The junction had 2 bases not matched to a gene; V was cut back by 2 bases and J by 3 bases. Germline assignment: CDR1 MGHRA and CDR2 YSYEKL. The CDR3 is made up of 15 amino acids.

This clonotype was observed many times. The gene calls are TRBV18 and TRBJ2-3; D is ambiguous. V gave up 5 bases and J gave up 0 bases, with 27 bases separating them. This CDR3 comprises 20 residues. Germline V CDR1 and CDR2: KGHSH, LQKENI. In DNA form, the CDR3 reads TGTGCCAGCTCATCCATCAGGCCAGACGATTTCCCGCGAAGCACAGATACGCAGTATTTT. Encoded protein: CASSSIRPDDFPRSTDTQYF.

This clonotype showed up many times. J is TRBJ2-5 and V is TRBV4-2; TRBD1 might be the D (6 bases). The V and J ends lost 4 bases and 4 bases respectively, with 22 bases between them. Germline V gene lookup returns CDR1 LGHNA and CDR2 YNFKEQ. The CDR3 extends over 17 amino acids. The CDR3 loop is CASSPRKAGESGETQYF. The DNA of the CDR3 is TGTGCCAGCAGCCCCCGAAAGGCAGGGGAGAGTGGAGAGACCCAGTACTTC.

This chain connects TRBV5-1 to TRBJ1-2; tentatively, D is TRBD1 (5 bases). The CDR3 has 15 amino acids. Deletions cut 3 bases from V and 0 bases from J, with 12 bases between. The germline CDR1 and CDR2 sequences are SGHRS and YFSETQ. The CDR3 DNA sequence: TGCGCCAGCAGCTCGGGGGACGTAGCTAACTATGGCTACACCTTC. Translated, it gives CASSSGDVANYGYTF.

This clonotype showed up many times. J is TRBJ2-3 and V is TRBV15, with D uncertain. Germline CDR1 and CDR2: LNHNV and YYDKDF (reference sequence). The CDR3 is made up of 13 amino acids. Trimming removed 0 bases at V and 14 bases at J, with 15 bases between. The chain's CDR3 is CATSRDRAVYGYF. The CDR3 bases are TGTGCCACCAGCAGAGATCGGGCAGTTTATGGGTATTTT.

The CDR3 DNA follows: TGTGCCAGCCTTGGGGCTGGAGAGACCCAGTACTTC. As protein: CASLGAGETQYF. The rearrangement joins TRBV6-6 to TRBJ2-5, with D possibly TRBD1 on 5 matching bases. The V and J ends lost 8 bases and 4 bases respectively, with 11 bases between them. Per germline, CDR1 MNHNY and CDR2 SVGAGI (reference sequence). The CDR3 consists of 12 residues.

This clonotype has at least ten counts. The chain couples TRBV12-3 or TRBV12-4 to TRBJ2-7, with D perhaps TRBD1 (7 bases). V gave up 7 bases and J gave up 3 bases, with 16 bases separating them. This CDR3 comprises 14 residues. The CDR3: CASTQGGGIYEQYF. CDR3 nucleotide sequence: TGTGCCAGCACTCAGGGGGGCGGGATCTACGAGCAGTACTTC.

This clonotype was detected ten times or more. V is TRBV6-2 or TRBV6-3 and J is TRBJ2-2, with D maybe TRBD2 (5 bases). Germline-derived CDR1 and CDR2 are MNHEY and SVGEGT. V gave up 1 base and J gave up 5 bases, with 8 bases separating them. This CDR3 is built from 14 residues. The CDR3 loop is CASSYYSGTGELFF. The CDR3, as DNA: TGTGCCAGCAGTTACTACTCGGGGACCGGGGAGCTGTTTTTT.

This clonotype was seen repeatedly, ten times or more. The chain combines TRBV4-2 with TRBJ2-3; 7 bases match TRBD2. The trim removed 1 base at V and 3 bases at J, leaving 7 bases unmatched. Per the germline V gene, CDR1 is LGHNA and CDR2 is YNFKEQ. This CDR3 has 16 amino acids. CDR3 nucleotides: TGTGCCAGCAGCCAAGTAACCGGGGGGATGACAGATACGCAGTATTTT. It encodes CASSQVTGGMTDTQYF.

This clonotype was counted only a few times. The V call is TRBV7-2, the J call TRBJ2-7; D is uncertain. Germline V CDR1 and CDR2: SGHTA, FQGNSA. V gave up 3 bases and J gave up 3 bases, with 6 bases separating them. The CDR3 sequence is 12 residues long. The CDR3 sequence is CASSFGVYEQYF. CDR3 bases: TGTGCCAGCAGCTTTGGGGTCTACGAGCAGTACTTC.